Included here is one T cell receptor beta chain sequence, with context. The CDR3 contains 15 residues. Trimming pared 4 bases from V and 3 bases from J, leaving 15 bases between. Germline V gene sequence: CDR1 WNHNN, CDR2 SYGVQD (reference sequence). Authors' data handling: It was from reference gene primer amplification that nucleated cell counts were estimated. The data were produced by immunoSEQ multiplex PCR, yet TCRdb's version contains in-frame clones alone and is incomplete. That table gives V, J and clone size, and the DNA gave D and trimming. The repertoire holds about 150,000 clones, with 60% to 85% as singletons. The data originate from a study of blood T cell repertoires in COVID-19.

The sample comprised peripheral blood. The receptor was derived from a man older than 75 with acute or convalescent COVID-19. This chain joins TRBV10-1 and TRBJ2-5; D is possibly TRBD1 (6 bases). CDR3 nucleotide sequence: TGCGCCAGCAGTGGACAGGTTTTGGATAAAGAGACCCAGTACTTC. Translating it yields CASSGQVLDKETQYF.